This T cell receptor beta chain is from a study of blood T cell repertoires in COVID-19. TCRdb's table, derived via immunoSEQ multiplex PCR, lists solely in-frame clones and lacks some. The sample shows over 80,000 clones, 70% to 90% of them seen only once. This CDR3 comprises 22 residues. Per the germline V gene, CDR1 is LGHNA and CDR2 is YNFKEQ. With 0 bases clipped from V and 0 bases from J, the junction kept 15 bases outside the gene matches. The clonotype was recovered from a human donor in a cohort sampled during active COVID-19. Sequenced input: peripheral blood. The V call is TRBV4-2, the J call TRBJ2-7; 15 bases line up with TRBD2. The CDR3: CASSQEPGVGLAGGRSSYEQYF. The DNA of the CDR3 is TGTGCCAGCAGCCAAGAACCAGGTGTCGGACTAGCGGGAGGGCGTAGCTCCTACGAGCAGTACTTC.